The 8 T cell receptor beta chains below were found in one sample sequenced in a study of metastatic and nonmetastatic thyroid tumors. All patients were untreated before thyroid surgery. TCRdb re-analyzed the PCR reads through MiXCR. The sample records approximately 15,000 clones, about 22% being singletons. Sequenced input: tumor tissue. These receptors were collected from a female donor with papillary thyroid cancer or a benign thyroid nodule (not recorded which). Some clones in this sample may be carry-over from other donors' samples.

This clone has at least ten counts. The J gene is TRBJ2-4, the V gene TRBV12-5; D is ambiguous. V was cut by 2 bases and J by 0 bases, with 5 bases left in between. CDR3 length: 14 amino acids. Germline assignment: CDR1 LGHNT and CDR2 FRNRAP. The CDR3 coding sequence is TGTGCTAGTGGTTTGTCAGAAGCCAAAAACATTCAGTACTTC. Translation gives CASGLSEAKNIQYF. Looking up the rest from reference TRBV12-5 and TRBJ2-4 gives the full variable domain: DARVTQTPRHKVTEMGQEVTMRCQPILGHNTVFWYRQTMMQGLELLAYFRNRAPLDDSGMPKDRFSAEMPDATLATLKIQPSEPRDSAVYFCASGLSEAKNIQYFGAGTRLSVL.

CDR3 residues: CASSLPGQEAFF. The CDR3 DNA reads TGCGCCAGCAGCCTTCCGGGACAAGAAGCTTTCTTT. This chain joins TRBV4-1 and TRBJ1-1, with D possibly matching TRBD1 (6 bases). The length of the CDR3 is 12 residues. V lost 4 bases and J 8 bases, leaving 11 bases between the germline ends. Per the germline V gene, CDR1 is MGHRA and CDR2 is YSYEKL.

This clone was picked up a small number of times. V is TRBV4-3 and J is TRBJ2-2; no definite D call. With 1 base removed from V and 5 bases from J, the gap between germline ends came to 14 bases. This CDR3 comprises 16 residues. Looked up from germline, CDR1 is LGHNA and CDR2 is YSLEER. CDR3 bases: TGCGCCAGCAGCCAAGTACCGGCCGTCCAGACCGGGGAGCTGTTTTTT. Residues: CASSQVPAVQTGELFF.

The chain carries TRBV20-1 and TRBJ2-7; weak D call: TRBD2 (6 bases). Germline CDR1 reads DFQATT; CDR2 reads SNEGSKA (reference sequence). V lost 6 bases, J lost 4 bases, and 16 bases lay in between. This CDR3 comprises 13 residues. CDR3 sequence: CSALRDLGYEQYF. CDR3 DNA sequence: TGCAGTGCCTTGCGGGATCTCGGGTACGAGCAGTACTTC.

In its sample, this clone was seen many times. The DNA for the CDR3 is TGTGCCAGCAGCCAAGAGGTTTTCGGGCTTAAGGATGAGCAGTTCTTC. Translating gives CASSQEVFGLKDEQFF. The V and J genes are TRBV4-2 and TRBJ2-1, with D unresolved. V was cut by 0 bases and J by 8 bases, with 17 bases left in between. The length of the CDR3 is 16 residues. CDR1 and CDR2 (germline): LGHNA, YNFKEQ.

Concerning this clone: Germline is not matched at one junction end, which may reflect a read error. The V call is TRBV3-1, the J call TRBJ1-2; maybe TRBD1 (5 bases). The germline gives CDR1 LGHDT, CDR2 YNNKEL (reference sequence). This CDR3 comprises 11 residues. Written as DNA, the CDR3 is TGTGCCAGCAGTCAAGACAGTGGCTACACCTTC. Translation: CASSQDSGYTF. The full variable domain, rest sourced from reference TRBV3-1 and TRBJ1-2, is DTAVSQTPKYLVTQMGNDKSIKCEQNLGHDTMYWYKQDSKKFLKIMFSYNNKELIINETVPNRFSPKSPDKAHLNLHINSLELGDSAVYFCASSQDSGYTFGSGTRLTVV.

There are many counts of this clone. The genes are TRBV12-3 or TRBV12-4 and TRBJ1-5, with a weak D call TRBD1 (5 bases). CDR3 size: 14 residues. Trimming took off 2 bases at V and 1 base at J, with 6 bases between the two ends. As DNA, the CDR3 is TGTGCCAGCAGTTTAAGGGACAGCAATCAGCCCCAGCATTTT. Its translation: CASSLRDSNQPQHF.

This clone was observed at least ten times. Possible read error: a much larger clone is one base away. The chain joins TRBV6-2 or TRBV6-3 to TRBJ2-1; no clear D gene. Deletions cut 2 bases from V and 0 bases from J, with 17 bases between. The CDR3 has 18 amino acids. Germline V gene sequence: CDR1 MNHEY, CDR2 SVGEGT. The CDR3: CASSYRAGLRSSYNEQFF. The CDR3 DNA follows: TGTGCCAGCAGTTACAGGGCAGGCCTTAGAAGCTCCTACAATGAGCAGTTCTTC.